Listed here are 29 T cell receptor beta chains from one sample, sequenced in a study of blood T cell repertoires in COVID-19. Sequenced by immunoSEQ multiplex PCR; TCRdb stores in-frame clones only, minus some. The sample holds some 320,000 clones, roughly nine tenths seen once. The material sequenced was peripheral blood. All receptors derive from a woman aged 30 to 39 with COVID-19, enrolled during active disease.

CDR3 coding DNA: TGTGCCAGCAGCTTAGCCCTAGCGGGCCGCCAAGAGACCCAGTACTTC. Protein product: CASSLALAGRQETQYF. The chain combines TRBV11-2 with TRBJ2-5, with 8 bases fitting TRBD2. Trimming at V came to 1 base and at J to 1 base, leaving 5 bases not matched to a gene. Germline V lookup: CDR1 SGHAT, CDR2 FQNNGV. This CDR3 comprises 16 residues.

This clone showed up just a few times. The genes are TRBV18 and TRBJ2-7; 8 bases are a match to TRBD1. The CDR3 totals 16 residues. Looked up from germline, CDR1 is KGHSH and CDR2 is LQKENI. Trimming cost V 6 bases and J 0 bases; bases outside gene matches: 10. CDR3 in DNA: TGTGCCAGCTCCCGACAGGGGACGAAAAGCTCCTACGAGCAGTACTTC. Translated: CASSRQGTKSSYEQYF.

V is TRBV6-5 and J is TRBJ2-7; 7 bases are a match to TRBD2. The germline V gene has CDR1 MNHEY and CDR2 SVGAGI. The trim removed 7 bases at V and 0 bases at J, leaving 9 bases unmatched. CDR3 length: 15 amino acids. CDR3 nucleotides: TGTGCCAGCACCATTAGCGGGTCTAGCTCCTACGAGCAGTACTTC. Translated, it gives CASTISGSSSYEQYF.

The J gene is TRBJ2-3, the V gene TRBV11-1; D call uncertain. Trimming took off 5 bases at V and 5 bases at J, with 11 bases between the two ends. The length of the CDR3 is 13 residues. Germline V CDR1 and CDR2: SGHAT, FQDESV (reference sequence). The CDR3 coding sequence is TGTGCCAGCAGCCCGAGAATCGGAGATACGCAGTATTTT. This codes for CASSPRIGDTQYF.

The chain couples TRBV11-2 to TRBJ1-2; TRBD1 agrees at 9 bases. The junction had 6 bases not matched to a gene; V was cut back by 2 bases and J by 5 bases. CDR1 and CDR2 from the germline V gene are SGHAT and FQNNGV. The CDR3 runs 15 residues. In DNA form, the CDR3 reads TGTGCCAGCAGCTTATTTCGGACAGGGGATTATGGCTACACCTTC. Residues: CASSLFRTGDYGYTF.

This rearrangement joins TRBV27 to TRBJ2-6, with TRBD1 matching 7 bases. The J segment lost 0 bases and the V segment lost 0 bases, leaving 5 bases of the junction unmatched. The CDR3 runs 18 residues. Germline CDR1 and CDR2: MNHEY and SMNVEV (reference sequence). This CDR3 is CASSLSGQPYSGANVLTF. CDR3 nucleotide sequence: TGTGCCAGCAGTTTATCGGGACAGCCCTACTCTGGGGCCAACGTCCTGACTTTC.

The V gene is TRBV5-1, the J gene TRBJ1-2, with 10 bases identical to TRBD1. V dropped 5 bases and J dropped 4; count of bases not matched to a gene: 11. The CDR3 covers 16 residues. Germline CDR1 and CDR2: SGHRS and YFSETQ. Here the CDR3 DNA reads TGCGCCAGCAGAACCCAGACGGGACAGGGGATCTATGGCTACACCTTC. This codes for CASRTQTGQGIYGYTF.

This chain joins TRBV3-1 (or the pseudogene TRBV3-2) and TRBJ2-1, with D possibly TRBD2 on 6 matching bases. With 4 bases removed from V and 11 bases from J, the gap between germline ends came to 12 bases. The CDR3 spans 12 residues. CDR1 is LGHDT, CDR2 YNNKEL, per germline (reference sequence). The CDR3 region has the DNA TGTGCCAGCAGCCGGACGGGGGAAAAGCAGTTCTTC. Translating gives CASSRTGEKQFF.

The chain uses TRBV23-1 and TRBJ1-3; 7 bases match TRBD1. TRBV23-1 is noted as an ORF with a role that remains uncertain. Trimming cost V 11 bases and J 0 bases; bases outside gene matches: 13. This CDR3 comprises 16 residues. The CDR3 is CAPRRKGTASGNTIYF. CDR3 DNA: TGCGCCCCCCGACGAAAAGGGACAGCCTCTGGAAACACCATATATTTT.

This clone was recorded once. The chain links TRBV19 to TRBJ2-5, with D perhaps TRBD2 (5 bases). Trimming left V 10 bases short and J 4 bases short, with 16 bases between. This CDR3 is 13 amino acids long. From germline, CDR1 is LNHDA and CDR2 SQIVND (reference sequence). The CDR3 bases are TGTGCCACAGGTTGGGGTAGCGTAGAGACCCAGTACTTC. Translation gives CATGWGSVETQYF.

The gene calls are TRBV19 and TRBJ1-1; no clear D gene. This CDR3 is 11 amino acids long. Germline V CDR1 and CDR2: LNHDA, SQIVND (reference sequence). With 3 bases removed from V and 7 bases from J, the gap between germline ends came to 6 bases. The DNA of the CDR3 is TGTGCCAGTAGTATCTCTTATGAAGCTTTCTTT. This codes for CASSISYEAFF.

J is TRBJ1-2 and V is TRBV27; a weak D match, TRBD1 (6 bases). Trimming shortened V by 7 bases and J by 0 bases, and 9 bases separated the two germline ends. CDR3 length: 13 amino acids. CDR1 is MNHEY, CDR2 SMNVEV, per germline (reference sequence). This chain's CDR3 is CASKWGPNYGYTF. In nucleotides, the CDR3 is TGTGCCAGCAAATGGGGGCCTAACTATGGCTACACCTTC.

The chain combines TRBV7-2 with TRBJ2-1, with D possibly being TRBD1 (6 bases). Germline V gene sequence: CDR1 SGHTA, CDR2 FQGNSA. Trimming removed 4 bases from V and 10 bases from J, with 17 bases in between. This CDR3 has 14 residues. CDR3 DNA sequence: TGTGCCAGCAGCTCCGATCGGGGACACCACGAGCAGTTCTTC. As protein: CASSSDRGHHEQFF.

The chain couples TRBV19 to TRBJ1-5, with D possibly being TRBD1 (6 bases). Trimming stripped 3 bases from V and 5 bases from J, with 14 bases between. CDR1 LNHDA and CDR2 SQIVND come from the germline V gene (reference sequence). This CDR3 spans 15 amino acids. This chain's CDR3 is CASSMSGAIYQPQHF. In DNA, the CDR3 is TGTGCCAGTAGTATGTCAGGGGCGATTTATCAGCCCCAGCATTTT.

CDR3 coding DNA: TGTGCCAGCAGCTTAGGAATGGGGCTATCCACCGGGGAGCTGTTTTTT. Protein: CASSLGMGLSTGELFF. The rearrangement uses TRBV7-9 and TRBJ2-2, with D possibly being TRBD1 (5 bases). CDR1 is SEHNR and CDR2 is FQNEAQ in the germline V gene (reference sequence). The CDR3 is 16 residues long. Trimming shortened V by 1 base and J by 4 bases, and 13 bases separated the two germline ends.

This chain links TRBV3-1 (or the pseudogene TRBV3-2) with TRBJ2-7; D ambiguous. The germline CDR1 and CDR2 sequences are LGHDT and YNNKEL (reference sequence). Trimming shortened V by 2 bases and J by 3 bases, and 5 bases separated the two germline ends. The length of the CDR3 is 12 residues. This chain's CDR3 is CASSQTSYEQYF. CDR3 DNA sequence: TGTGCCAGCAGCCAAACGAGCTACGAGCAGTACTTC.

Of note for this clone: This sample also contains other DNA sequences that code for the same CDR3. The V and J genes are TRBV3-1 (or the pseudogene TRBV3-2) and TRBJ2-1, with D possibly TRBD2 on 7 matching bases. The CDR3 sequence is 17 residues long. The germline V gene has CDR1 LGHDT and CDR2 YNNKEL (reference sequence). Trimming removed 3 bases at V and 2 bases at J, with 17 bases between. CDR3: CASSQDRGRGPYNEQFF. The CDR3 coding sequence is TGTGCCAGCAGCCAGGATCGTGGGCGGGGGCCCTACAATGAGCAGTTCTTC.

The chain has TRBV10-2 and TRBJ2-3, with D unclear. In germline, CDR1 is WSHSY, CDR2 SAAADI. The length of the CDR3 is 16 residues. Trimming left V 2 bases short and J 5 bases short, with 17 bases between. This CDR3 is CASSEPVGAPIDTQYF. The CDR3 DNA is TGCGCCAGCAGTGAGCCCGTGGGCGCCCCAATAGATACGCAGTATTTT.

The rearrangement links TRBV5-8 to TRBJ2-1; D is perhaps TRBD2 (6 bases). This CDR3 contains 16 residues. CDR1 and CDR2 (germline): SGHTS, YDEGEE. Trimming stripped 0 bases from V and 8 bases from J, with 18 bases between. The CDR3 DNA is TGTGCCAGCAGCTTGGGCGTTGGGGAGGTTACGGATGAGCAGTTCTTC. Protein sequence: CASSLGVGEVTDEQFF.

The chain uses TRBV12-3 or TRBV12-4 and TRBJ2-1; possible D gene TRBD2, 6 bases. The V end was cut by 7 bases, the J end by 15 bases, with 16 bases between. The CDR3 spans 11 residues. The chain's CDR3 is CASTLGTSLFF. The CDR3 nucleotides read TGTGCCAGCACCCTAGGGACTTCCCTGTTCTTC.

The rearrangement links TRBV19 to TRBJ1-2; tentatively, D is TRBD1 (5 bases). The CDR3 spans 13 residues. Trimming removed 6 bases at V and 4 bases at J, with 12 bases between. Germline assignment: CDR1 LNHDA and CDR2 SQIVND (reference sequence). CDR3 DNA sequence: TGTGCCAGTAGGGGGCTCGGGGGCTATGGCTACACCTTC. It translates to CASRGLGGYGYTF.

This clone showed up just once. The chain carries TRBV11-2 and TRBJ2-3, with 12 bases fitting TRBD2. CDR1 is SGHAT, CDR2 FQNNGV, per germline. The CDR3 has 18 residues. With V trimmed by 2 bases and J by 6 bases, 12 bases remained unmatched. The CDR3 nucleotides are TGTGCCAGCAGCTTAATTTTTCCTAGCGGGGGGGCCCCGGATACGCAGTATTTT. Translation: CASSLIFPSGGAPDTQYF.

J is TRBJ2-3 and V is TRBV14, with 8 positions matching TRBD1. CDR1 is SGHDN, CDR2 FVKESK, per germline. The V gene end was trimmed by 4 bases and the J gene end by 4 bases; junction bases not matched to a gene: 7. The CDR3 extends over 15 amino acids. The CDR3 is CASSPRTGWADTQYF. CDR3 in DNA: TGTGCCAGCAGCCCGAGGACAGGGTGGGCAGATACGCAGTATTTT.

The chain joins TRBV18 to TRBJ2-2; 8 nucleotides match TRBD2. J lost 3 bases, V lost 6 bases, and 6 bases had no gene match. This CDR3 has 15 residues. Germline V gene sequence: CDR1 KGHSH, CDR2 LQKENI. In DNA, the CDR3 is TGTGCCAGCTCCCTTAGCGGGGCGGACACCGGGGAGCTGTTTTTT. Residues: CASSLSGADTGELFF.

This chain connects TRBV19 to TRBJ1-2; D gene unclear. The V end lost 0 bases, the J end lost 8 bases, and 16 bases lay between the germline ends. There are 15 residues in the CDR3. Per germline, CDR1 LNHDA and CDR2 SQIVND (reference sequence). This CDR3 reads CASSIDPGSLIGYTF. CDR3 DNA sequence: TGTGCCAGTAGTATAGATCCAGGCAGCCTGATCGGCTACACCTTC.

In DNA, the CDR3 is TGTGCCAGCAGCCCTCCGGGACAGGGGCCAGATACGCAGTATTTT. Its protein product is CASSPPGQGPDTQYF. The V call is TRBV7-9, the J call TRBJ2-3; 10 bases align to TRBD1. Unmatched junction bases numbered 6, after V lost 5 bases and J lost 4 bases. Germline V CDR1 and CDR2: SEHNR, FQNEAQ (reference sequence). The CDR3 length is 15 residues.

The CDR3 region is CASTWAFYNEQFF. The CDR3 bases are TGTGCCAGCACGTGGGCTTTCTACAATGAGCAGTTCTTC. The chain is built from TRBV2 and TRBJ2-1; D is unclear. This CDR3 comprises 13 residues. The germline gives CDR1 SNHLY, CDR2 FYNNEI. Trimming removed 7 bases from V and 3 bases from J, with 10 bases in between.

The chain recombines TRBV18 with TRBJ2-1; D gene ambiguous. There are 16 residues in the CDR3. Germline CDR1 reads KGHSH; CDR2 reads LQKENI. The V and J ends lost 0 bases and 0 bases respectively, with 9 bases between them. This CDR3 is CASSPPAPSSYNEQFF. The CDR3 DNA is TGTGCCAGCTCACCACCGGCACCTAGCTCCTACAATGAGCAGTTCTTC.

This clone was recorded once. The V and J genes are TRBV28 and TRBJ2-2, with 8 bases aligning to TRBD1. Trimming took 5 bases from V and 1 from J; bases not matched to a gene: 0. The CDR3 covers 14 residues. Germline CDR1 and CDR2: MDHEN and SYDVKM. CDR3 sequence reads: CASSGQGNTGELFF. The CDR3 nucleotides read TGTGCCAGCAGTGGACAGGGGAACACCGGGGAGCTGTTTTTT. Combining the CDR3 with reference TRBV28 and TRBJ2-2 gives the whole variable domain DVKVTQSSRYLVKRTGEKVFLECVQDMDHENMFWYRQDPGLGLRLIYFSYDVKMKEKGDIPEGYSVSREKKERFSLILESASTNQTSMYLCASSGQGNTGELFFGEGSRLTVL.